Each of the 9 T cell receptor beta chains below was sequenced from the same sample in a study of T cell repertoires in cytomegalovirus infection. Their antigen targets remain unknown. Each CDR3 protein gets one entry after TCRdb re-called the reads with MiXCR. The sample has around 360,000 distinct CDR3 sequences, about 32% seen once; the top ten hold roughly 13%. Sequenced here: cultured PBMCs, sampled from culture after CMV antigen stimulation. These receptors all stem from a human donor in good health (CMV status not recorded). Some clones in this sample may be carry-over from other donors' samples.

The CDR3 nucleotides read TGCGCCAGCAGCTGGGGGACGAACACTGAAGCTTTCTTT. This gives the protein CASSWGTNTEAFF. V and J are TRBV5-1 and TRBJ1-1; possible D gene TRBD1, 5 bases. Trimming left V 3 bases short and J 1 base short, with 7 bases between. This CDR3 is built from 13 residues. Germline V gives CDR1 SGHRS, CDR2 YFSETQ.

The sample holds many counts of this clonotype. The rearrangement links TRBV7-2 to TRBJ2-5; D gene uncertain. Germline values: CDR1 SGHTA, CDR2 FQGNSA. This CDR3 region has 13 residues. The V and J ends lost 5 bases and 7 bases respectively, with 14 bases between them. CDR3 region: CASSLPRGLTQYF. Here the CDR3 DNA reads TGTGCCAGCAGCCTCCCCCGAGGATTGACCCAGTACTTC.

The chain joins TRBV27 to TRBJ2-5; 11 nucleotides match TRBD2. The CDR3 totals 15 residues. The V gene's germline CDR1 is MNHEY and CDR2 SMNVEV (reference sequence). Trimming cost V 5 bases and J 1 base; bases outside gene matches: 3. The CDR3 region is CASSTLAGGQETQYF. The CDR3 nucleotides are TGTGCCAGCAGTACCCTAGCGGGAGGCCAAGAGACCCAGTACTTC.

The chain's CDR3 is CASSRGTSSQHNEQFF. The CDR3 nucleotides read TGTGCCAGCAGCCGCGGGACTAGCAGCCAGCACAATGAGCAGTTCTTC. This chain joins TRBV7-3 and TRBJ2-1, with 9 bases identical to TRBD2. Germline V gene sequence: CDR1 SGHTA, CDR2 FQGTGA. The CDR3 length is 16 residues. V shed 5 bases, J shed 5 bases, and the junction held 10 bases outside the gene matches.

The J gene is TRBJ2-7, the V gene TRBV7-2; tentative D call: TRBD1 (5 bases). Trimming removed 5 bases at V and 5 bases at J, with 13 bases between. CDR1 is SGHTA and CDR2 is FQGNSA in the germline V gene. The CDR3 runs 13 residues. This chain's CDR3 is CASSPKGKNEQYF. In DNA, the CDR3 is TGTGCCAGCAGCCCGAAGGGGAAGAACGAGCAGTACTTC. The full variable domain, rest sourced from reference TRBV7-2 and TRBJ2-7, is GAGVSQSPSNKVTEKGKDVELRCDPISGHTALYWYRQSLGQGLEFLIYFQGNSAPDKSGLPSDRFSAERTGGSVSTLTIQRTQQEDSAVYLCASSPKGKNEQYFGPGTRLTVT.

V usage is TRBV20-1 and J usage is TRBJ2-7, with D perhaps assigned TRBD1 or TRBD2 (5 bases each). CDR1 is DFQATT, CDR2 SNEGSKA, per germline (reference sequence). The CDR3 runs 13 residues. Trimming shortened V by 4 bases and J by 4 bases, and 14 bases separated the two germline ends. For the CDR3, the DNA is TGCAGTGCTAATCGGGACCGACTTTACGAGCAGTACTTC. Its translation is CSANRDRLYEQYF.

Only one count was recorded for this clonotype. This rearrangement joins TRBV6-6 to TRBJ2-1; 7 nucleotides line up with TRBD1. V lost 1 base and J lost 10; bases outside the gene matches: 13. CDR1 and CDR2 (germline): MNHNY, SVGAGI (reference sequence). This CDR3 region has 16 residues. The CDR3 DNA follows: TGTGCCAGCAGTTACTTCCGACAGGGCCCAGGGGGAGAGCAGTTCTTC. This codes for CASSYFRQGPGGEQFF.

The chain employs TRBV14 and TRBJ2-3; 10 bases are a match to TRBD2. This CDR3 comprises 17 residues. Germline loops: CDR1 SGHDN, CDR2 FVKESK. J was trimmed by 1 base and V by 3 bases; bases with no gene match: 7. The CDR3 loop is CASSHLTSGPCTDTQYF. DNA of the CDR3: TGTGCCAGCAGCCACCTGACTAGCGGGCCTTGCACAGATACGCAGTATTTT.

V usage is TRBV5-5 and J usage is TRBJ1-5, with TRBD1 matching over 9 bases. The CDR3 runs 15 residues. The trim removed 4 bases at V and 0 bases at J, leaving 2 bases unmatched. Germline CDR1 is SGHKS and CDR2 is YYEKEE (reference sequence). The CDR3 is CASSRTGVSNQPQHF. In DNA, the CDR3 is TGTGCCAGCAGCCGGACAGGGGTTAGCAATCAGCCCCAGCATTTT.